The sequence of this TCR beta chain was determined in a study of shared clonotypes between healthy human individuals. CDR3 length equals 14 residues. V was trimmed by 4 bases and J by 5 bases, leaving 11 bases between them. Per germline, CDR1 ENHRY and CDR2 SYGVKD. Only in-frame clones appear in the TCRdb table, and some are missing; sequencing was by immunoSEQ multiplex PCR. In the table there are some 1 million clones, approximately 76% of which are singletons. This chain connects TRBV10-3 to TRBJ1-4, with a weak D call TRBD1 (6 bases). The source material was memory CD4+ T cells sorted from blood. As to subset: CD45RA-negative fraction. The clonotype originates from a man between 18 and 35 years old in good health. The CDR3 bases are TGTGCCATCAGTGTCTCACAGGGCAATGAAAAACTGTTTTTT. Amino acid sequence: CAISVSQGNEKLFF.